The next 15 T cell receptor beta chains were all read from a single sample in a study of blood T cell repertoires in COVID-19. The table came from immunoSEQ multiplex PCR; TCRdb's copy has only in-frame clones and leaves some out. The sample consists of just under 90,000 clones, nearly 90% of them appearing once. Specimen: peripheral blood. The source of these receptors is a woman of 80 years or more with acute or convalescent COVID-19.

This chain connects TRBV12-3 or TRBV12-4 to TRBJ1-2; D unclear. Trimming pared 2 bases from V and 8 bases from J, leaving 9 bases between. CDR3 length: 12 amino acids. The CDR3 nucleotides read TGTGCCAGCAGTTTATACACTACCGGCTACACCTTC. Translating it yields CASSLYTTGYTF.

J is TRBJ2-5 and V is TRBV4-2; TRBD2 aligns across 8 bases. CDR3 length: 14 residues. The germline gives CDR1 LGHNA, CDR2 YNFKEQ. J was trimmed by 1 base and V by 2 bases; bases with no gene match: 0. The CDR3 bases are TGTGCCAGCAGCCAAACTAGCGGCCAAGAGACCCAGTACTTC. Amino acids: CASSQTSGQETQYF.

This clone was seen a single time. V gene TRBV7-3 combines with J gene TRBJ2-1; D may be TRBD1 (6 bases). The CDR3 runs 14 residues. Germline V gene lookup returns CDR1 SGHTA and CDR2 FQGTGA. V lost 0 bases and J lost 8, with 11 bases in between. CDR3 nucleotide sequence: TGTGCCAGCAGCTTAACCCTAGGGGGTGATGAGCAGTTCTTC. Residues: CASSLTLGGDEQFF.

The J gene is TRBJ1-1, the V gene TRBV9; D not certain. V lost 4 bases, J lost 2 bases, and 9 bases lay in between. CDR3 length equals 13 residues. In germline, CDR1 is SGDLS, CDR2 YYNGEE. CDR3 coding DNA: TGTGCCAGCAGCAATACACCTAACACTGAAGCTTTCTTT. Translating it yields CASSNTPNTEAFF.

The chain is built from TRBV7-9 and TRBJ1-3; tentatively, D is TRBD1 (6 bases). The germline V gene has CDR1 SEHNR and CDR2 FQNEAQ (reference sequence). The CDR3 has 17 residues. The V end lost 1 base, the J end lost 3 bases, and 16 bases lay between the germline ends. The CDR3: CASSLGPQGLHGNTIYF. DNA for the CDR3: TGTGCCAGCAGCTTAGGGCCTCAGGGGTTACATGGAAACACCATATATTTT.

This chain uses TRBV5-1 with TRBJ1-2, with 7 bases lining up with TRBD1. Germline V gene data show CDR1 as SGHRS and CDR2 as YFSETQ. After removal of 4 bases from V and 2 bases from J, the junction contained 8 bases not matched to a gene. The CDR3 runs 15 residues. The CDR3 nucleotides are TGCGCCAGCAGCGGGGGACAGCCTTCCAACTATGGCTACACCTTC. Translation gives CASSGGQPSNYGYTF.

V is TRBV4-3 and J is TRBJ1-4; 7 bases line up with TRBD1. After removal of 0 bases from V and 8 bases from J, the junction contained 6 bases not matched to a gene. The CDR3 is 15 residues long. Germline CDR1 is LGHNA and CDR2 is YSLEER. CDR3 in amino acids: CASSQEGAGGEKLFF. The DNA of the CDR3 is TGCGCCAGCAGCCAAGAGGGGGCAGGGGGAGAAAAACTGTTTTTT.

The chain links TRBV11-2 to TRBJ2-1; 16 bases fit TRBD2. The CDR3 runs 19 residues. Trimming cost V 2 bases and J 4 bases; bases outside gene matches: 8. Germline V gene lookup returns CDR1 SGHAT and CDR2 FQNNGV. The CDR3 DNA reads TGTGCCAGCAGCTTACCCCCGGGACTAGCGGGGGGGCGGTACAATGAGCAGTTCTTC. Translating it yields CASSLPPGLAGGRYNEQFF.

This clone was observed once. The chain uses TRBV10-3 and TRBJ2-2; the match to TRBD2 covers 9 bases. The CDR3 has 15 residues. The germline V gene has CDR1 ENHRY and CDR2 SYGVKD. V was clipped by 7 bases and J by 3 bases; unmatched bases: 6. The CDR3 DNA reads as TGTGCCATCAAGTTCGGCGGGGGGGACACCGGGGAGCTGTTTTTT. Protein sequence: CAIKFGGGDTGELFF.

V usage is TRBV2 and J usage is TRBJ1-3, with D tentatively TRBD1 (6 bases). This CDR3 spans 14 amino acids. The germline gives CDR1 SNHLY, CDR2 FYNNEI. Trimming took 6 bases from V and 0 from J, leaving 9 bases between them. The CDR3 DNA follows: TGTGCCAGCAGGGAGGACAGCTCTGGAAACACCATATATTTT. This translates into CASREDSSGNTIYF.

This chain joins TRBV7-2 and TRBJ1-1; no reliable D call. V shed 1 base and J shed 6 bases, with 6 bases lying between them. The CDR3 runs to 12 residues. Per germline, CDR1 SGHTA and CDR2 FQGNSA. The CDR3 is CASSLGWPEAFF. The CDR3 coding sequence is TGTGCCAGCAGCTTAGGCTGGCCTGAAGCTTTCTTT.

The chain combines TRBV6-2 or TRBV6-3 with TRBJ1-1; D is unresolved. The CDR3 totals 16 residues. V dropped 2 bases and J dropped 0 bases, with 13 bases sitting between them. Per the germline V gene, CDR1 is MNHEY and CDR2 is SVGEGT. The CDR3 sequence is CASSYDGLHMNTEAFF. CDR3 DNA sequence: TGTGCCAGCAGTTACGACGGACTCCACATGAACACTGAAGCTTTCTTT.

The genes are TRBV27 and TRBJ2-7; 7 bases are shared with TRBD1. Germline V CDR1 and CDR2: MNHEY, SMNVEV (reference sequence). Losses at the gene ends were 6 bases for V and 2 bases for J; bases not matched to a gene: 7. The CDR3 extends over 14 amino acids. The CDR3 is CASRRTGMTYEQYF. The CDR3 DNA reads TGTGCCAGCAGGAGGACAGGTATGACCTACGAGCAGTACTTC.

The V gene is TRBV19, the J gene TRBJ1-5; 8 bases align to TRBD1. Germline-derived CDR1 and CDR2 are LNHDA and SQIVND (reference sequence). V lost 6 bases, J lost 1 base, and 2 bases stayed unmatched. The CDR3 has 14 amino acids. In nucleotides, the CDR3 is TGTGCCAGTAGGAGACAGGGGAGCAATCAGCCCCAGCATTTT. Encoded protein: CASRRQGSNQPQHF.

This chain uses TRBV7-6 with TRBJ2-1; no definite D call. Germline loops: CDR1 SGHVS, CDR2 FNYEAQ. The V gene lost 1 base and the J gene lost 3 bases, with 13 bases spanning the gap. This CDR3 is built from 16 residues. This CDR3 reads CASSLEPGYDYNEQFF. In nucleotides, the CDR3 is TGTGCCAGCAGCTTAGAGCCAGGATATGACTACAATGAGCAGTTCTTC.